The 4 T cell receptor beta chains listed next were all sequenced from one sample in a study of cytomegalovirus exposure and HLA in healthy donors. 60 Vbeta and 13 Jbeta primers were used in PCR. The table came from immunoSEQ multiplex PCR; TCRdb's copy has only in-frame clones and leaves some out. Here the sample spans approximately 160,000 clones, 75% to 90% being singletons. Sequences were obtained from PBMCs. These receptors came from a human donor in good health.

V and J are TRBV9 and TRBJ1-2, with a weak D call TRBD1 (5 bases). The CDR3 length is 16 residues. The germline CDR1 and CDR2 sequences are SGDLS and YYNGEE. V was cut by 3 bases and J by 3 bases, with 18 bases left in between. This chain's CDR3 is CASSARLGPEDYGYTF. CDR3 coding DNA: TGTGCCAGCAGCGCCCGGCTGGGGCCCGAAGACTATGGCTACACCTTC.

The rearrangement uses TRBV5-8 and TRBJ1-2; D gene uncertain. V was shortened by 0 bases and J by 8 bases, with 17 bases between the two germline ends. Germline V lookup: CDR1 SGHTS, CDR2 YDEGEE. The CDR3 has 15 residues. CDR3 in amino acids: CASSLVDRRSGGYTF. The DNA of the CDR3 is TGTGCCAGCAGCTTGGTAGATAGAAGGTCCGGGGGCTACACCTTC.

The chain joins TRBV11-3 to TRBJ1-4; tentative D call: TRBD1 (6 bases). This CDR3 has 15 residues. CDR1 and CDR2 from the germline V gene are SGHNT and YENEEA. V lost 5 bases, J lost 2 bases, and 12 bases lay in between. The CDR3 sequence is CASSIGTLTNEKLFF. CDR3 DNA: TGTGCCAGCAGCATTGGGACACTCACTAATGAAAAACTGTTTTTT.

This clone has only one observation. This rearrangement joins TRBV4-1 to TRBJ1-2; unclear D gene. V was shortened by 1 base and J by 6 bases, with 15 bases between the two germline ends. The germline V gene encodes CDR1 MGHRA and CDR2 YSYEKL. This CDR3 has 15 amino acids. Written as DNA, the CDR3 is TGCGCCAGCAGCCAAGTGGTGCCCTACACAGATGGCTACACCTTC. Protein sequence: CASSQVVPYTDGYTF.